The source of this T cell receptor (beta chain) is a study of cytomegalovirus exposure and HLA in healthy donors. To note about this clone: What it recognizes is unknown. The identical CDR3 is also encoded by other nucleotide sequences in the sample.

V lost 4 bases, J lost 4 bases, and 7 bases stayed unmatched. The CDR3 is made up of 14 amino acids. The germline CDR1 and CDR2 sequences are SGHRS and YFSETQ. The primer mix had 60 Vbeta and 13 Jbeta primers. Profiled with immunoSEQ multiplex PCR; TCRdb holds only in-frame clones, not every one. The top ten hold approximately 6% of the sample, which has more than 140,000 clones, over 75% seen once. Overall study results and limits: A later analysis linked a missense DCLRE1C variant to TCR beta V- and J-gene trimming. Reportedly, a later analysis found an Asian-associated ancestry cluster had fewer N-insertions than the roughly 670-donor mean. Earlier results showed most TCR beta V segments being productive about 87% or about 30% of the time. Common viral pathogens seemed, in a later analysis, to connect with several of the most significant clusters.

Sequencing used PBMCs. The chain carries TRBV5-1 and TRBJ1-1, with 7 bases matching TRBD1. This receptor was taken from a man aged 30 to 45 in good health and CMV-seropositive. The CDR3 here is CASSLQGVGTEAFF. For the CDR3, the DNA is TGCGCCAGCAGCCTCCAGGGGGTGGGCACTGAAGCTTTCTTT.